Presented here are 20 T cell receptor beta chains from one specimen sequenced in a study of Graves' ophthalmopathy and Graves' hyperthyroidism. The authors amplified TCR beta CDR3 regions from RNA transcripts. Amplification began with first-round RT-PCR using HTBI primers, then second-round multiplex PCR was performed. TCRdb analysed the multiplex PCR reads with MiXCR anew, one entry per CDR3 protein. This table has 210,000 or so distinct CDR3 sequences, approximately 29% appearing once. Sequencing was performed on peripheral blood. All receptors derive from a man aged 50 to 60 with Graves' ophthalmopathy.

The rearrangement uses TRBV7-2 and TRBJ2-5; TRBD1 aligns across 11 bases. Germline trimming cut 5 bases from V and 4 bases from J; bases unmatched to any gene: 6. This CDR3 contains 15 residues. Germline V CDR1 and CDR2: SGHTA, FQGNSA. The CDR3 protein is CASSTWTGGRETQYF. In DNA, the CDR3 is TGTGCCAGCAGCACGTGGACAGGGGGCCGAGAGACCCAGTACTTC.

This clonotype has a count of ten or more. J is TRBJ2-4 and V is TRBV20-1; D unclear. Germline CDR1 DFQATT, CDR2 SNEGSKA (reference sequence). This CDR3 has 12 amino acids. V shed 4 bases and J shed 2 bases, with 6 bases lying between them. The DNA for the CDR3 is TGCAGTGCTATAGGTTCCAAAAACATTCAGTACTTC. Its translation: CSAIGSKNIQYF.

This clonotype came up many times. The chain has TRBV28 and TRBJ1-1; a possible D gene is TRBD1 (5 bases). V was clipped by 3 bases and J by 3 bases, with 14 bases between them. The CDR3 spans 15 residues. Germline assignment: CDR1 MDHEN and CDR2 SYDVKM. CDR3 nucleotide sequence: TGTGCCAGCAGTTTGGAGGGACTACGGGACACTGAAGCTTTCTTT. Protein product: CASSLEGLRDTEAFF.

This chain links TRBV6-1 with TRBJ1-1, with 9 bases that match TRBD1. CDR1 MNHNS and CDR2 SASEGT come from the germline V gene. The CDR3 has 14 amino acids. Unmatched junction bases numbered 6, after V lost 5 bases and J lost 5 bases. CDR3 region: CASSRDRVRTEAFF. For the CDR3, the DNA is TGTGCCAGCAGTAGGGACAGGGTGAGGACTGAAGCTTTCTTT.

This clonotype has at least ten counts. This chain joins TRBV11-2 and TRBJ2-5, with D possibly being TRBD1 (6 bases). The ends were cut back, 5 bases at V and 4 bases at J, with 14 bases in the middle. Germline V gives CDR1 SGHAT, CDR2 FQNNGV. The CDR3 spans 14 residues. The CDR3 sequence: CASSARTDLETQYF. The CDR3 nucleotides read TGTGCCAGCAGCGCGCGGACAGACCTAGAGACCCAGTACTTC.

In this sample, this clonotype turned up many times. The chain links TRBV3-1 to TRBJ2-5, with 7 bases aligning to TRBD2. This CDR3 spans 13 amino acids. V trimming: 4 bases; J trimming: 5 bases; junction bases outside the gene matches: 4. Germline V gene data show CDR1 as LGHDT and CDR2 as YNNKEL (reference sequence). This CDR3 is CASSRPGGETQYF. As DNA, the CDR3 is TGTGCCAGCAGCCGGCCCGGGGGGGAGACCCAGTACTTC.

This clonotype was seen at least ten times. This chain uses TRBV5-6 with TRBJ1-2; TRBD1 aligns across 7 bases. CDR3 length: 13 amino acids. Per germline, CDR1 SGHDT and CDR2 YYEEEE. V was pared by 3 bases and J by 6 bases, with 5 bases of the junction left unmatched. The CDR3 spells CASSSGQLHGYTF. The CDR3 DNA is TGTGCCAGCAGCTCGGGACAGCTCCATGGCTACACCTTC.

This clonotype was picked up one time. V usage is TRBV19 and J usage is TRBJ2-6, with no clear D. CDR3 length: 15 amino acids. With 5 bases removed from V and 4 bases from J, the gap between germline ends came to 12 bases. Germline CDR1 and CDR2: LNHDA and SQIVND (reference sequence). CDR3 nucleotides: TGTGCCAGTAGTCGGTCCGGGTCCGGGGCCAACGTCCTGACTTTC. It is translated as CASSRSGSGANVLTF.

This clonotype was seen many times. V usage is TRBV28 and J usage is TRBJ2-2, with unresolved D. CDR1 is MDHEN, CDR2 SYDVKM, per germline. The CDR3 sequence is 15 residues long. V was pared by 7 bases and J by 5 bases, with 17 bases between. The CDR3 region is CASTGLFGGTGELFF. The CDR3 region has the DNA TGTGCCAGCACGGGTCTCTTTGGTGGGACCGGGGAGCTGTTTTTT.

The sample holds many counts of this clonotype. Written as DNA, the CDR3 is TGTGCCAGCAGCTTAACCCCCCGGGGCGGGGAAGCTTTCTTT. Protein sequence: CASSLTPRGGEAFF. The gene calls are TRBV7-2 and TRBJ1-1; possible D gene TRBD1, 5 bases. V was trimmed by 2 bases and J by 8 bases, leaving 15 bases between them. This CDR3 region has 14 residues. The germline V gene has CDR1 SGHTA and CDR2 FQGNSA.

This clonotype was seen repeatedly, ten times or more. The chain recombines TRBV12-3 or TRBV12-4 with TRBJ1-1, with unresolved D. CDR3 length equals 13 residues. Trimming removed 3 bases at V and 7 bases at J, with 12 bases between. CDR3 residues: CASSFGVTIEAFF. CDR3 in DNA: TGTGCCAGCAGTTTCGGGGTAACGATTGAAGCTTTCTTT.

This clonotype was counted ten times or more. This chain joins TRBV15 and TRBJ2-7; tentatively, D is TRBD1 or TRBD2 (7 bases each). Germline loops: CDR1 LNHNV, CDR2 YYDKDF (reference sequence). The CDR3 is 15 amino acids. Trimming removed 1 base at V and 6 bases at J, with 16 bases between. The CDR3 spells CATSRGRGGSREQYF. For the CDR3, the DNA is TGTGCCACCAGCAGAGGCAGGGGGGGCTCACGCGAGCAGTACTTC.

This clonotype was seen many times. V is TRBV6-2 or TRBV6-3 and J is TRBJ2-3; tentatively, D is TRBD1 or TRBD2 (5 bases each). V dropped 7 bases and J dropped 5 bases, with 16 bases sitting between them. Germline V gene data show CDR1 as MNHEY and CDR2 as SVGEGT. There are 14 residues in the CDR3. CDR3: CASTQGEVIDTQYF. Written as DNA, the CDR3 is TGTGCCAGCACTCAGGGAGAGGTGATAGATACGCAGTATTTT.

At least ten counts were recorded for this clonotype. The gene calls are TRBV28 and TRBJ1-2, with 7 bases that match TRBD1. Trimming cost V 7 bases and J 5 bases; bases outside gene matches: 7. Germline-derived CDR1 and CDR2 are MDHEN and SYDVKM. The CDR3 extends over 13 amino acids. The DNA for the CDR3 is TGTGCCAGCATTGGCGACAGGGTGTATGGCTACACCTTC. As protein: CASIGDRVYGYTF.

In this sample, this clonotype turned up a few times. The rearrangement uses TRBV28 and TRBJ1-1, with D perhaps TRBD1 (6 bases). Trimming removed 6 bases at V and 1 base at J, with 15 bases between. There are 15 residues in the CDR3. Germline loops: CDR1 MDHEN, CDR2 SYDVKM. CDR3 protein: CASSYMGHSNTEAFF. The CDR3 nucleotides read TGTGCCAGCAGCTACATGGGACATTCGAACACTGAAGCTTTCTTT.

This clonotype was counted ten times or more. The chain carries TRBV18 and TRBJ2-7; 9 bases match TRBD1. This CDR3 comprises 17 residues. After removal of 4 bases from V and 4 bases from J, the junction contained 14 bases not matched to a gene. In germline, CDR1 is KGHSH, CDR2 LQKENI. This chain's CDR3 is CASSLDPVRDRDYEQYF. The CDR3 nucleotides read TGTGCCAGCTCACTTGACCCGGTCCGGGACAGGGATTACGAGCAGTACTTC.

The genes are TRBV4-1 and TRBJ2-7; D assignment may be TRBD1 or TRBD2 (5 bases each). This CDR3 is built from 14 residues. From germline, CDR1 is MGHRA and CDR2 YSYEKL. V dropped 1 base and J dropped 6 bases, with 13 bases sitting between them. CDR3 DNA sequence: TGCGCCAGCAGCCAAGCCCCGGGACGACGCGAGCAGTACTTC. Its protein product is CASSQAPGRREQYF.

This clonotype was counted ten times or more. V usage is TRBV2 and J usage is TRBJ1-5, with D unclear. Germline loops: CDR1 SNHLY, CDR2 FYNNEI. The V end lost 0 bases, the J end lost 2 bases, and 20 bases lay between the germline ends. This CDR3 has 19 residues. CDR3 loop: CASSEAQVVSPGGNQPQHF. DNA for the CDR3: TGTGCCAGCAGTGAAGCGCAAGTGGTGTCCCCGGGCGGCAATCAGCCCCAGCATTTT. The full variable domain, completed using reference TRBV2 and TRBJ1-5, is EPEVTQTPSHQVTQMGQEVILRCVPISNHLYFYWYRQILGQKVEFLVSFYNNEISEKSEIFDDQFSVERPDGSNFTLKIRSTKLEDSAMYFCASSEAQVVSPGGNQPQHFGDGTRLSIL.

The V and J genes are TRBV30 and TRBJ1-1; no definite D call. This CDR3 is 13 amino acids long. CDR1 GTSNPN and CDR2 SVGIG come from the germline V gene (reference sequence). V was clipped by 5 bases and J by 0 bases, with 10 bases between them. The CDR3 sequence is CAWLDGMNTEAFF. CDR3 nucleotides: TGTGCCTGGCTCGACGGCATGAACACTGAAGCTTTCTTT. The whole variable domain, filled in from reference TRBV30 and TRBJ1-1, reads SQTIHQWPATLVQPVGSPLSLECTVEGTSNPNLYWYRQAAGRGLQLLFYSVGIGQISSEVPQNLSASRPQDRQFILSSKKLLLSDSGFYLCAWLDGMNTEAFFGQGTRLTVV.

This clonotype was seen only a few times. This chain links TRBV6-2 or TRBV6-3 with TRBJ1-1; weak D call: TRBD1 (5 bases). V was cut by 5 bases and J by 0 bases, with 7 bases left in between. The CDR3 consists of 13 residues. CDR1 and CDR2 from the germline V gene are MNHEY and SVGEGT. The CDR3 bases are TGTGCCAGCAGTAAACAGGTGAACACTGAAGCTTTCTTT. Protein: CASSKQVNTEAFF.